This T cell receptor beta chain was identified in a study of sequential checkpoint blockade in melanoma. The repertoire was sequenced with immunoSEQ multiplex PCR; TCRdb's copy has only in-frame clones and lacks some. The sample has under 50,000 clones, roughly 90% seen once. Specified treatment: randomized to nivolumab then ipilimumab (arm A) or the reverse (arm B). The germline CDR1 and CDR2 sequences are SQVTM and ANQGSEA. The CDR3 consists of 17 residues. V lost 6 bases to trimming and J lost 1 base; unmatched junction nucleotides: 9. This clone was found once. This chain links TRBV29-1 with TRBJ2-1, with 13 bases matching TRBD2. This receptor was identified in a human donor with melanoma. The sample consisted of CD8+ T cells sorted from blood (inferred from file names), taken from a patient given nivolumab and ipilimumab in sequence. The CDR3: CSVEGTSGTESYNEQFF. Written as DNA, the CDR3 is TGCAGCGTGGAGGGGACTAGCGGGACCGAATCCTACAATGAGCAGTTCTTC.